This T cell receptor (beta chain) was sequenced during a study of vaccination effects on CD4 cells after COVID-19. The wider study: The culture medium for a few million PBMC per well included 9.5 to 10 IU/ml IL-2 and 8.5 to 10 ug/ml peptides.

On this clone itself: Its cognate antigen is unknown.

Cultured cells yielded isolated CD4+ T cells after 10 to 11 days. Assay used: immunoSEQ multiplex PCR; TCRdb lists only in-frame clones, some missing. The data hold roughly 40,000 clones, with around 63% observed a single time. V lost 7 bases to trimming and J lost 6 bases, with 13 bases between them. The CDR3 covers 13 residues. Per germline, CDR1 LNHDA and CDR2 SQIVND (reference sequence). Broader study findings: Among infection- and vaccine-induced clones, marked clonal contraction occurred late after vaccination.

This specimen consisted of CD4+ T cells from PBMCs cultured without peptide, obtained before COVID-19 vaccination. The chain combines TRBV19 with TRBJ1-5, with D possibly being TRBD1 (6 bases). The sequence derives from a human donor who received a COVID-19 vaccine. The CDR3: CASKHRAGQPQHF. CDR3 bases: TGTGCCAGTAAACACAGGGCGGGTCAGCCCCAGCATTTT.